This T cell receptor (beta chain) came from a study of shared clonotypes between healthy human individuals. Study background: Donors had three CD4 naive, three CD4 memory, two CD8 naive and one CD8 memory plate apiece.

Germline CDR1 LNHDA, CDR2 SQIVND (reference sequence). The V gene end was trimmed by 3 bases and the J gene end by 5 bases; junction bases not matched to a gene: 8. This CDR3 is built from 17 residues. Data came from immunoSEQ multiplex PCR; TCRdb stores just in-frame clones and leaves some out. The repertoire has around 700,000 clones, around four fifths of them found once; the top ten carry around 1.8%. The sequenced sample was memory CD4+ T cells sorted from blood. Documented subset: CD45RA-negative fraction. The chain couples TRBV19 to TRBJ2-3; 13 bases fit TRBD2. This receptor was taken from a woman aged 25-40 years in good health. CDR3 DNA: TGTGCCAGTAGTATTGCACTAGCGGGAGGGCCGGTAGATACGCAGTATTTT. Translating it yields CASSIALAGGPVDTQYF.